Listed below are T cell receptor beta chains from one sample, sequenced in a study of T cells after yellow fever vaccination. TCRdb called the 5' RACE reads again in MiXCR, with one record for every CDR3 protein. This sample carries about 340,000 distinct CDR3 sequences, 9.5% to 15% of them seen once, and the ten largest clones take roughly 3%. The material sequenced was CD4+ T cells sorted from PBMCs, taken 15 days after the yellow fever booster vaccination. All receptors derive from a man younger than 35 who received the YFV17D yellow fever vaccine. CDR3s include the opening cysteine and the closing phenylalanine or tryptophan. Fields, in order: V gene, D gene, J gene, CDR3 protein. The D gene is left open where the match is weak.

TRBV6-5,NA,TRBJ2-4,CASSYRAPGPNIQYF
TRBV29-1,NA,TRBJ2-3,CSVAVGVLGTDTQYF
TRBV7-2,NA,TRBJ2-7,CASSLAHHSLVGEQYF
TRBV29-1,TRBD2,TRBJ2-1,CSATSSGGSYNEQFF
TRBV7-2,NA,TRBJ1-1,CASSPQTGRMNTEAFF
TRBV4-1,NA,TRBJ1-3,CASSRFGYRNTIYF
TRBV7-8,TRBD1,TRBJ2-4,CASSTDRAGNIQYF
TRBV7-9,TRBD1,TRBJ1-4,CASSLLGQGNRLFF
TRBV6-5,NA,TRBJ2-3,CASSYFGGFVPDTQYF
TRBV20-1,TRBD1,TRBJ2-7,CSARGDREYYEQYF
TRBV7-3,TRBD1,TRBJ2-3,CASSTLDRDGTDTQYF
TRBV28,NA,TRBJ2-5,CASSSSGGGQETQYF
TRBV28,NA,TRBJ2-4,CASGGRIHIQYF
TRBV12-3/TRBV12-4,NA,TRBJ1-1,CASSFMGGGTEAFF
TRBV7-2,TRBD1,TRBJ1-5,CASSLAGPGGGNQPQHF
TRBV3-1,NA,TRBJ1-1,CASSRGRGTEAFF
TRBV29-1,TRBD1,TRBJ2-5,CSVQGQGERETQYF
TRBV2,TRBD1,TRBJ1-1,CASSGGTGPTEAFF
TRBV6-5,NA,TRBJ1-3,CASSRGMASGNTIYF
TRBV9,TRBD2,TRBJ2-2,CASSVVGGAAGELFF
TRBV6-6,TRBD1,TRBJ1-5,CASSQRQGASNQPQHF
TRBV7-2,NA,TRBJ1-1,CASSLGGEVTEAFF
TRBV27,NA,TRBJ1-1,CASSPGYISTEAFF
TRBV23-1,NA,TRBJ1-2,CASSQSGGRFLMWGYTF
TRBV7-2,NA,TRBJ1-5,CASSLGSPSSIRDQPQHF
TRBV28,TRBD1,TRBJ1-4,CASSPPRQGTNEKLFF
TRBV2,NA,TRBJ1-2,CASTVAPNYGYTF
TRBV6-6,TRBD1,TRBJ2-7,CASSYSRDRVSYEQYF
TRBV4-3,NA,TRBJ2-2,CASSQHPDTGELFF
TRBV3-1,TRBD1,TRBJ2-2,CASSKRGQEVGELFF
TRBV6-5,NA,TRBJ2-5,CASSYRGLGETQYF
TRBV6-5,TRBD1,TRBJ1-1,CASSLGTGAAEAFF
TRBV7-9,NA,TRBJ1-2,CATPAVDPGNYGYTF
TRBV20-1,NA,TRBJ1-1,CSAVRGPLGIEAFF
TRBV14,NA,TRBJ2-1,CASKGGNPYNEQFF
TRBV6-5,TRBD2,TRBJ2-1,CASAGGLGNEQFF
TRBV5-1,NA,TRBJ2-7,CASSPVMLTGEQYF
TRBV7-9,TRBD2,TRBJ2-2,CASSSGTSGAANTGELFF
TRBV30,TRBD2,TRBJ2-3,CAWLAGGGDTQYF
TRBV20-1,TRBD1,TRBJ2-2,CSAGGQLDTGELFF
TRBV7-2,TRBD2,TRBJ2-3,CASSFGNSGTTDTQYF
TRBV7-6,TRBD2,TRBJ2-1,CASSRTSGGFYSEQFF
TRBV18,TRBD2,TRBJ2-1,CASSPGLAYNEQFF
TRBV4-1,NA,TRBJ1-5,CASSRLGGSYSNQPQHF
TRBV4-1,TRBD2,TRBJ2-2,CASSQDFRGVPGELFF
TRBV7-9,TRBD2,TRBJ2-5,CASNRGGSEGETQYF
TRBV7-9,NA,TRBJ2-5,CASSSRLVQETQYF
TRBV6-2/TRBV6-3,NA,TRBJ1-2,CASSYSYGYTF
TRBV7-2,NA,TRBJ1-5,CASSFARPQPQHF
TRBV10-3,TRBD1,TRBJ1-3,CAISENAGGGNTIYF
TRBV3-1,NA,TRBJ2-1,CASSQDGAGINEQFF
TRBV5-6,NA,TRBJ2-2,CASSYIGQPTGELFF
TRBV5-6,TRBD2,TRBJ2-1,CASSLISGGAVQQFF
TRBV20-1,NA,TRBJ1-5,CSARDPGPQPQHF
TRBV12-3/TRBV12-4,NA,TRBJ2-1,CASSPALSSYNEQFF
TRBV6-2/TRBV6-3,NA,TRBJ2-7,CASSRRGPRITYEQYF
TRBV11-2,NA,TRBJ2-5,CASSRGVGGETQYF
TRBV29-1,NA,TRBJ2-1,CSVGAAYNEQFF
TRBV9,NA,TRBJ2-3,CASSADIADTKYF